This TCR beta chain was obtained from a study of blood T cell repertoires in COVID-19. Study-level background: Donors in the United States, Italy and Spain gave samples during acute or convalescent COVID-19. PBMCs, B-cell-depleted T cells, or T cells were the source of the cDNA or gDNA that made up the material.

CDR1 SGHTS and CDR2 YDEGEE come from the germline V gene. The CDR3 extends over 16 amino acids. Losses at the gene ends were 2 bases for V and 3 bases for J; bases not matched to a gene: 8. In the original processing: Reference gene primer amplification yielded estimated nucleated cell counts. Profiling relied on immunoSEQ multiplex PCR, and the TCRdb table lists in-frame clones only, not all of them. Clone size and V and J calls were adopted from that table, with D and trimming inferred from the DNA. The table has more than 250,000 clones, roughly 91% seen once. The sequencing input was peripheral blood. The chain joins TRBV5-8 to TRBJ1-1, with TRBD1 identical over 9 bases. This clonotype was obtained from a man aged 50 to 59 with active or convalescent COVID-19. The chain's CDR3 is CASSFKTGGPDTEAFF. In DNA form, the CDR3 reads TGTGCCAGCAGCTTTAAAACAGGGGGCCCGGACACTGAAGCTTTCTTT.